This entry lists 4 T cell receptor beta chains sequenced from one sample in a study of cytomegalovirus exposure and HLA in healthy donors. Primers for the PCR totalled 60 Vbeta and 13 Jbeta. Generated by immunoSEQ multiplex PCR, the TCRdb table keeps only in-frame clones and is missing some. The table lists some 150,000 clones, roughly 80% of them singletons. The sequencing sample was made of PBMCs. The receptor set was obtained from a woman in her twenties or thirties in good health and CMV-seropositive.

This clone was detected only once. DNA for the CDR3: TGTGCCAGCGCAGGGGCAGGGGCCAAAAACATTCAGTACTTC. The encoded protein is CASAGAGAKNIQYF. V is TRBV6-5 and J is TRBJ2-4; weak D call: TRBD1 (6 bases). The length of the CDR3 is 14 residues. CDR1 MNHEY and CDR2 SVGAGI come from the germline V gene. V was clipped by 8 bases and J by 1 base, with 12 bases between them.

The chain uses TRBV15 and TRBJ1-1; D remains ambiguous. The CDR3 is 14 residues long. CDR1 and CDR2 (germline): LNHNV, YYDKDF (reference sequence). V lost 0 bases, J lost 0 bases, and 5 bases lay in between. The CDR3 loop is CATSRDSVNTEAFF. In nucleotides, the CDR3 is TGTGCCACCAGCAGAGACTCAGTGAACACTGAAGCTTTCTTT.

The gene calls are TRBV6-5 and TRBJ2-7; D remains unclear. The CDR3 runs to 13 residues. CDR1 is MNHEY, CDR2 SVGAGI, per germline. V was cut by 5 bases and J by 3 bases, with 11 bases left in between. This chain's CDR3 is CASSESGIYEQYF. The CDR3 DNA reads TGTGCCAGCAGTGAATCAGGCATCTACGAGCAGTACTTC.

The chain is built from TRBV2 and TRBJ2-1, with D possibly matching TRBD1 (5 bases). Trimming took 4 bases from V and 0 from J, leaving 10 bases between them. The germline V gene encodes CDR1 SNHLY and CDR2 FYNNEI. The CDR3 covers 15 residues. The CDR3 loop reads CASSVAQVSYNEQFF. CDR3 bases: TGTGCCAGCAGTGTGGCACAGGTCTCCTACAATGAGCAGTTCTTC.